The rows below give T cell receptor beta chains drawn from one sample of a study of HIV-infected patients and healthy controls. TCRdb redid the calling of the 5' RACE reads with MiXCR, one entry per CDR3 protein. Of 60,000 to 75,000 distinct CDR3 sequences listed, about 16% are singletons. The sample consisted of CD4+ T cells from blood. Receptors were obtained from a human donor in good health. CDR3s include the opening cysteine and the closing phenylalanine or tryptophan. Fields, in order: D gene, V gene, clone size, J gene, CDR3 DNA, CDR3 protein. A D gene is named only where the DNA matches it firmly. Clone size appears in some rows only: once, few, many, or a class for an expanded clone.

TRBD1,TRBV27,few,TRBJ1-2,TGTGCCAGCAGTACTCGACAGGGGGGCTTCCCTAACTATGGCTACACCTTC,CASSTRQGGFPNYGYTF
TRBD1,TRBV12-3/TRBV12-4,many,TRBJ1-2,TGTGCCAGCAGTTTAACGACAGGGAAAGTCTATGGCTACACCTTC,CASSLTTGKVYGYTF
NA,TRBV5-4,NA,TRBJ1-1,TGTGCCAGCAGCCCCAGGACTGCGGGGACTGAAGCTTTCTTT,CASSPRTAGTEAFF
NA,TRBV27,few,TRBJ1-2,TGTGCCAGCAGTTCCCCTAACGAGAATGGCTACACCTTC,CASSSPNENGYTF
NA,TRBV12-3/TRBV12-4,NA,TRBJ2-7,TGTGCCAGCAGTTTGAGAGGCGGGTCGTCCTACGAGCAGTACTTC,CASSLRGGSSYEQYF
TRBD1,TRBV29-1,many,TRBJ2-7,TGCAGCGTTGTTACAGGGGGATATGAGCAGTACTTC,CSVVTGGYEQYF
NA,TRBV12-5,few,TRBJ2-5,TGTGCTAGTGCCCGCCCTCGGCAGGGCCAAGAGACCCAGTACTTC,CASARPRQGQETQYF
TRBD2,TRBV7-3,NA,TRBJ2-1,TGTGCCAGCAGCTTAAAGCCCCGACTAGCGGGGGGAGGCAATGAGCAGTTCTTC,CASSLKPRLAGGGNEQFF
NA,TRBV7-9,many,TRBJ1-2,TGTGCCAGCAGCTTAGCGGGGTCGCGGGGTGAAGGCTACACCTTC,CASSLAGSRGEGYTF
NA,TRBV10-3,NA,TRBJ2-6,TGTGCCATCAGTGAGCTTACAGGGAAATTCCTCCACTCTGGGGCCAACGTCCTGACTTTC,CAISELTGKFLHSGANVLTF
TRBD1,TRBV6-6,NA,TRBJ2-3,TGTGCCAGCAGTCACCCGGGACAGGGATACACAGATACGCAGTATTTT,CASSHPGQGYTDTQYF
TRBD2,TRBV12-3/TRBV12-4,many,TRBJ2-5,TGTGCCAGCAGTTTCGGGACTAGCGGGAGCTGGGAGACCCAGTACTTC,CASSFGTSGSWETQYF
NA,TRBV7-2,NA,TRBJ2-6,TGTGCCAGCAGCTTACGGAGGCCCCGGAGCTCTGGGGCCAACGTCCTGACTTTC,CASSLRRPRSSGANVLTF
NA,TRBV18,NA,TRBJ2-1,TGTGCCAGCTCACCACCGGAGGGGGGGAACAATGAGCAGTTCTTC,CASSPPEGGNNEQFF
NA,TRBV3-1,many,TRBJ2-1,TGTGCCAGCAGCCAAGCAGGGATGGAGCAGTTCTTC,CASSQAGMEQFF
TRBD2,TRBV11-2,few,TRBJ2-5,TGTGCCAGCAGCTTAGGCAGTTTGTACAGGGGGACTAGCGGGGGAAGCCAAGAGACCCAGTACTTC,CASSLGSLYRGTSGGSQETQYF
TRBD2,TRBV7-9,few,TRBJ2-3,TGTGCCAGCACCTATAGCGGGGGAATAGATACGCAGTATTTT,CASTYSGGIDTQYF
TRBD2,TRBV5-1,NA,TRBJ2-1,TGCGCCAGCAGCTTTGCTACTAGCGGGACGTATGAGCAGTTCTTC,CASSFATSGTYEQFF
NA,TRBV11-2,once,TRBJ2-3,TGTGCCAGCAGGAAACCGGGACGGTTCACAGATACGCAGTATTTT,CASRKPGRFTDTQYF
TRBD1,TRBV29-1,NA,TRBJ1-2,TGCAGCGTTGGGTTAAAACAGGGGGCGCTGGACAACTATGGCTACACCTTC,CSVGLKQGALDNYGYTF
TRBD2,TRBV7-3,few,TRBJ2-1,TGTGCCAGCAGCCCTACCCGAGCGGGGACTTACAATGAGCAGTTCTTC,CASSPTRAGTYNEQFF
TRBD2,TRBV5-4,many,TRBJ2-1,TGTGCCAGCAGCTTGACTCTAGCGGGAGGAAGGGATGAGCAGTTCTTC,CASSLTLAGGRDEQFF
TRBD1,TRBV7-2,few,TRBJ2-3,TGTGCCAGCAGCACAAAGGGGGCTGGGATTACAGATACGCAGTATTTT,CASSTKGAGITDTQYF
TRBD2,TRBV29-1,few,TRBJ2-1,TGCAGCGTTGGAAGCGGGAATAGCAATGAGCAGTTCTTC,CSVGSGNSNEQFF